This TCR beta chain was obtained from a study of cytomegalovirus exposure and HLA in healthy donors. Study-wide findings and caveats: Across HLA loci, a later analysis found differing TCR association rates, with DRB1 most and HLA-C fewest. Analysis performed later found roughly 17,000 TCR beta sequences associated with HLA alleles at 0.05 false discovery rate.

Remarks on this clone: Its matching antigen is unknown.

Looked up from germline, CDR1 is LNHNV and CDR2 is YYDKDF (reference sequence). This CDR3 spans 16 amino acids. Trimming removed 6 bases from V and 7 bases from J; junction bases left unmatched: 12. It was with 60 Vbeta and 13 Jbeta primers that the PCR ran. Data came from immunoSEQ multiplex PCR; TCRdb stores just in-frame clones and leaves some out. The profile covers approximately 200,000 clones, with 70% to 75% appearing a single time and less than 4% taken by the ten largest. The sequenced sample consisted of PBMCs. This TCR derives from a woman aged 30 to 39 in good health and CMV-seropositive. The chain has TRBV15 and TRBJ2-2; 9 nucleotides align to TRBD2. CDR3 nucleotides: TGTGCCACCAGTTCCGATTTAGCGGGAGTTGGCGGGGAGCTGTTTTTT. Translation: CATSSDLAGVGGELFF.